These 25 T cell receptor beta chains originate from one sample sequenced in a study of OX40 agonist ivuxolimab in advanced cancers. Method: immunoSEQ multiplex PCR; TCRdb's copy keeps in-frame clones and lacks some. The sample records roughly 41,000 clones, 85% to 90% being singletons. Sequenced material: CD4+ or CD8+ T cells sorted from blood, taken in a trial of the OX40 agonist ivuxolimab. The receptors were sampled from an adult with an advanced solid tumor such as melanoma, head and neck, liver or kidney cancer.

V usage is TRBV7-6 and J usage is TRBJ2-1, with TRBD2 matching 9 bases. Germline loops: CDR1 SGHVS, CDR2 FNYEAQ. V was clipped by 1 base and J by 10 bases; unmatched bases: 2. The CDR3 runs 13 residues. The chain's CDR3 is CASSLEAGGEQFF. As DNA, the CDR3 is TGTGCCAGCAGCTTAGAGGCGGGGGGGGAGCAGTTCTTC. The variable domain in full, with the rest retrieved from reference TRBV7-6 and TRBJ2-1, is GAGVSQSPRYKVTKRGQDVALRCDPISGHVSLYWYRQALGQGPEFLTYFNYEAQQDKSGLPNDRFSAERPEGSISTLTIQRTEQRDSAMYRCASSLEAGGEQFFGPGTRLTVL.

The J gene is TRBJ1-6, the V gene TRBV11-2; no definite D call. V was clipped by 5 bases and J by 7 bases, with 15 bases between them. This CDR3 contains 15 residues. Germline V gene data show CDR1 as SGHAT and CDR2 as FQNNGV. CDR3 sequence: CASSPSHGSNSPLHF. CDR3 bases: TGTGCCAGCAGCCCCTCCCATGGCAGCAATTCACCCCTCCACTTT.

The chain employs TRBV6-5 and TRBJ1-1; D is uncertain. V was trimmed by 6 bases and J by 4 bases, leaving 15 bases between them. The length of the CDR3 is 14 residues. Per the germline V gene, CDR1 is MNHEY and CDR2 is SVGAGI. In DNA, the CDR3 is TGTGCCAGCAGCTTGCAAGATTACGGCACTGAAGCTTTCTTT. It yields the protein CASSLQDYGTEAFF.

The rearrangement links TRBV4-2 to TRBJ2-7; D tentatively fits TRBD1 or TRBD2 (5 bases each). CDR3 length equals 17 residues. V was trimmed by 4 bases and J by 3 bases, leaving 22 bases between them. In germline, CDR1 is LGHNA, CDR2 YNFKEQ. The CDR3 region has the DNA TGTGCCAGCAGCCCGGGACCTAAACAAACCCCTGTCTACGAGCAGTACTTC. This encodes CASSPGPKQTPVYEQYF.

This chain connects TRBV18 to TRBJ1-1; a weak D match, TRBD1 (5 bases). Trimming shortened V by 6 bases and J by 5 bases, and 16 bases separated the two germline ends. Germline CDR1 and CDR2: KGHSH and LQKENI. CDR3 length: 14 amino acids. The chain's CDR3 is CASSANSRETEAFF. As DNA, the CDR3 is TGTGCCAGCTCCGCAAATAGCAGGGAAACTGAAGCTTTCTTT.

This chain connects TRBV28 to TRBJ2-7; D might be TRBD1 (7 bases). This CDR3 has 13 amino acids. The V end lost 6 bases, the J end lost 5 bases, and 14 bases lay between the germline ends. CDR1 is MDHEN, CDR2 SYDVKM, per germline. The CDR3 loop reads CASRPQGGHEQYF. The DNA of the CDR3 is TGTGCCAGCAGGCCTCAGGGGGGCCACGAGCAGTACTTC.

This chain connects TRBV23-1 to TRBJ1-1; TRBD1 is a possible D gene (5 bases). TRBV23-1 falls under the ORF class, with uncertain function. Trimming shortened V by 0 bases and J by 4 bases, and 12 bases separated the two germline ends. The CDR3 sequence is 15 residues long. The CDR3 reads CASSQSEDKGTEAFF. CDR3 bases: TGCGCCAGCAGTCAATCGGAGGACAAGGGCACTGAAGCTTTCTTT.

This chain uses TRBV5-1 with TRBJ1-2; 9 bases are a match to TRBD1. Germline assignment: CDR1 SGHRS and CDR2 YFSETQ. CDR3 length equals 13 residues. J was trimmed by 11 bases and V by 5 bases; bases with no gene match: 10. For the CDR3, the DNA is TGCGCCAGCAGTGCTGGGACAGGGAGTTGGTACACCTTC. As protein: CASSAGTGSWYTF.

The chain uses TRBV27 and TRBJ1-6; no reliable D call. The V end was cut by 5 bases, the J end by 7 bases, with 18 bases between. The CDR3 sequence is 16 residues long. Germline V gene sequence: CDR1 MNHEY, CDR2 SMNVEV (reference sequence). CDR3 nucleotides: TGTGCCAGCAGTATCCGAGGTGAATTAGGGAATTCACCCCTCCACTTT. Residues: CASSIRGELGNSPLHF.

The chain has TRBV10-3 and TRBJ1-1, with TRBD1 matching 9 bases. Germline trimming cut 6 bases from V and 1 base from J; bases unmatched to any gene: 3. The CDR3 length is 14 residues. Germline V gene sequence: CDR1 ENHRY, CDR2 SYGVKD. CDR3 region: CAIRGQGGNTEAFF. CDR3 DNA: TGTGCCATCAGGGGACAGGGCGGGAACACTGAAGCTTTCTTT.

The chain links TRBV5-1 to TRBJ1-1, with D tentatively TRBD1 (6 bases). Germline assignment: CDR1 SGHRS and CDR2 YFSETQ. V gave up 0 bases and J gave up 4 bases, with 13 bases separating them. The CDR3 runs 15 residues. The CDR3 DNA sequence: TGCGCCAGCAGCTTGGGGCAGGGCAGGGGCACTGAAGCTTTCTTT. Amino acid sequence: CASSLGQGRGTEAFF.

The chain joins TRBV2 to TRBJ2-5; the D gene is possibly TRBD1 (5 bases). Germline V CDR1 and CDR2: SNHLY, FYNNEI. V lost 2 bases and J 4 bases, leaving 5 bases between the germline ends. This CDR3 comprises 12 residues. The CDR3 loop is CASSERGETQYF. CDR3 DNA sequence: TGTGCCAGCAGTGAAAGGGGAGAGACCCAGTACTTC.

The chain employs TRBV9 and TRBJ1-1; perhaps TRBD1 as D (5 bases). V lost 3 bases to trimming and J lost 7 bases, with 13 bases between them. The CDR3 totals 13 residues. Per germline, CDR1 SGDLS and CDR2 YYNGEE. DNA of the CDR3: TGTGCCAGCAGCGCTGGGGCAGCAGATGAAGCTTTCTTT. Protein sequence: CASSAGAADEAFF.

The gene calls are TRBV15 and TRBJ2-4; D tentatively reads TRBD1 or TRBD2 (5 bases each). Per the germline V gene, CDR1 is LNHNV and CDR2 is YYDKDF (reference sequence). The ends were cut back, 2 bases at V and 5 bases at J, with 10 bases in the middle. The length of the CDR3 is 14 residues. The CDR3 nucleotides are TGTGCCACCAGCAGACGAGGGGTGGAAAACATTCAGTACTTC. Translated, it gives CATSRRGVENIQYF.

In nucleotides, the CDR3 is TGTGCCAGTAGTATCAAGGGGGCGCTGTACGAGCAGTACTTC. Its protein product is CASSIKGALYEQYF. The V call is TRBV19, the J call TRBJ2-7, with TRBD1 matching 7 bases. The trim removed 3 bases at V and 4 bases at J, leaving 6 bases unmatched. CDR1 is LNHDA, CDR2 SQIVND, per germline (reference sequence). The CDR3 is 14 amino acids.

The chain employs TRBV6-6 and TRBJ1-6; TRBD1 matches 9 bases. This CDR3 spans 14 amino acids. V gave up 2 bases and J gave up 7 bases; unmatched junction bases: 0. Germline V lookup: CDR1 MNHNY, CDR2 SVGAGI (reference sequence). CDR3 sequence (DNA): TGTGCCAGCAGTTACGGGACAGGGAATTCACCCCTCCACTTT. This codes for CASSYGTGNSPLHF.

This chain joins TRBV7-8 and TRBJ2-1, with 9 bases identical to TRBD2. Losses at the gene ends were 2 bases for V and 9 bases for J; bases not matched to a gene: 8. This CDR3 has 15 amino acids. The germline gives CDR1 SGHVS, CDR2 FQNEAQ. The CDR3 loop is CASSLLGGGVGEQFF. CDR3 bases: TGTGCCAGCAGCTTATTGGGCGGGGGGGTCGGTGAGCAGTTCTTC.

The CDR3 bases are TGTGCCAGCAGCCCGAAGGCTAGCGGGGGGGGCACAGATACGCAGTATTTT. Protein sequence: CASSPKASGGGTDTQYF. The gene calls are TRBV7-3 and TRBJ2-3; TRBD2 matches at 12 bases. The CDR3 extends over 17 amino acids. Unmatched junction bases numbered 7, after V lost 5 bases and J lost 1 base. From germline, CDR1 is SGHTA and CDR2 FQGTGA.

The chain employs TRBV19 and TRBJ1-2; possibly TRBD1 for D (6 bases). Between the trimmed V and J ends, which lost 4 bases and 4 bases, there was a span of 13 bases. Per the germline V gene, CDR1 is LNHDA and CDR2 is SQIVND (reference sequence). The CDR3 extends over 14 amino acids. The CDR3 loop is CASSTQGTAYGYTF. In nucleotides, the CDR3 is TGTGCCAGTAGTACACAGGGTACGGCCTATGGCTACACCTTC.

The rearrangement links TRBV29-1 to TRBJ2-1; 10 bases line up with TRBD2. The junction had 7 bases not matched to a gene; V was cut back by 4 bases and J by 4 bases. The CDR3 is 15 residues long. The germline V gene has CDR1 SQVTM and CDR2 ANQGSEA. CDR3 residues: CSVAGTSDRYNEQFF. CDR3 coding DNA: TGCAGCGTTGCAGGGACTAGCGATCGGTACAATGAGCAGTTCTTC.

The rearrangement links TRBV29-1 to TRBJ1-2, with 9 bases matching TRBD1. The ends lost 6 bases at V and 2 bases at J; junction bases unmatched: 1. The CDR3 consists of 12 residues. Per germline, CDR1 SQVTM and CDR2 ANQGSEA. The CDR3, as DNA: TGCAGCGTCGGACAGGGGAACTATGGCTACACCTTC. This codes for CSVGQGNYGYTF.

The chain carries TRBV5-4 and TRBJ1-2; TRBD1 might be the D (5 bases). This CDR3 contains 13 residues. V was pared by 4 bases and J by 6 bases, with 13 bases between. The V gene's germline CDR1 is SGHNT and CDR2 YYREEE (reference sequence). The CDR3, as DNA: TGTGCCAGCAGCAGCTCGGGGGGAGATGGCTACACCTTC. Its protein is CASSSSGGDGYTF.

The DNA of the CDR3 is TGTGCCAGCAGCTTAGTCCGGGGTACCCACTATGGCTACACCTTC. This sequence encodes CASSLVRGTHYGYTF. V is TRBV7-8 and J is TRBJ1-2; D remains ambiguous. V was pared by 1 base and J by 3 bases, with 12 bases between. From germline, CDR1 is SGHVS and CDR2 FQNEAQ. CDR3 length equals 15 residues.

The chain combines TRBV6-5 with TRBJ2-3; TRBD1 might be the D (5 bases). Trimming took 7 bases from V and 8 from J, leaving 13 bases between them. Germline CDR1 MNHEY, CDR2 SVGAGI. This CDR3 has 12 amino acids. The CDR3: CASTNFRGTQYF. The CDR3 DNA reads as TGTGCCAGCACGAATTTTAGGGGTACGCAGTATTTT.

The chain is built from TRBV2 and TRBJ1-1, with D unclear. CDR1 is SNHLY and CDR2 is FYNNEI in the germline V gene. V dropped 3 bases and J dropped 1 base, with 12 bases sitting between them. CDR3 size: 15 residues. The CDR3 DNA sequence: TGTGCCAGCAGTGATGGAAAAATAGGGAACACTGAAGCTTTCTTT. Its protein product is CASSDGKIGNTEAFF.